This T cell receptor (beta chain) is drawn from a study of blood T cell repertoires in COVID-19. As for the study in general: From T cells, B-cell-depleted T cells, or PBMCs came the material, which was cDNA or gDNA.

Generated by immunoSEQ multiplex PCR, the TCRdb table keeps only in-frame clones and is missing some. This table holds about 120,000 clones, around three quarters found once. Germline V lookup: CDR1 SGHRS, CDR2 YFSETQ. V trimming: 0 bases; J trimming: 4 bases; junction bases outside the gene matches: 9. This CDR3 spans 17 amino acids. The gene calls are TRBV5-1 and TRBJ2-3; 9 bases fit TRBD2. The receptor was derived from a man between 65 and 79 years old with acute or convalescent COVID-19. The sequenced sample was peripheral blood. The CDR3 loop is CASSLDRGTSSPDTQYF. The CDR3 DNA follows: TGCGCCAGCAGCTTGGATCGGGGGACTAGCTCCCCAGATACGCAGTATTTT.